Each of the 20 T cell receptor beta chains below was sequenced from the same sample in a study of T cells after yellow fever vaccination. TCRdb re-called the 5' RACE reads with MiXCR, one entry per CDR3 protein. The table lists approximately 340,000 distinct CDR3 sequences, 8.7% of them singletons. Sequencing used PBMCs, obtained on the day of the first yellow fever vaccination. The receptors were gathered from a young man who received the YFV17D yellow fever vaccine.

This clonotype occurred a few times. The chain recombines TRBV28 with TRBJ2-4; no definite D call. Germline loops: CDR1 MDHEN, CDR2 SYDVKM. The CDR3 loop spans 15 amino acids. The ends were cut back, 5 bases at V and 0 bases at J, with 11 bases in the middle. The CDR3 sequence: CASSPHEEAKNIQYF. CDR3 in DNA: TGTGCCAGCAGTCCTCACGAAGAAGCCAAAAACATTCAGTACTTC.

Ten or more counts support this clonotype. V is TRBV20-1 and J is TRBJ2-3; 12 bases map to TRBD2. J gave up 4 bases and V 0 bases, and 5 bases lay outside the gene matches. Germline CDR1 and CDR2: DFQATT and SNEGSKA (reference sequence). CDR3 length equals 16 residues. CDR3 bases: TGCAGTGCTAGAGATCGGCGACTAGCGGGGGCAGATACGCAGTATTTT. It yields the protein CSARDRRLAGADTQYF.

The chain is built from TRBV10-3 and TRBJ2-7; no definite D call. The CDR3 runs to 14 residues. Germline values: CDR1 ENHRY, CDR2 SYGVKD. V dropped 10 bases and J dropped 2 bases, with 18 bases sitting between them. CDR3 DNA: TGTGCCACATCAATTCAACAGAATACCTACGAGCAGTACTTC. This encodes CATSIQQNTYEQYF.

This clonotype has at least ten counts. The rearrangement uses TRBV6-5 and TRBJ1-2; 8 bases fit TRBD1. This CDR3 region has 14 residues. Trimming cost V 7 bases and J 6 bases; bases outside gene matches: 10. The germline V gene has CDR1 MNHEY and CDR2 SVGAGI. Written as DNA, the CDR3 is TGTGCCAGCACCCGGGACAGGTTCTTCCATGGCTACACCTTC. Translation gives CASTRDRFFHGYTF.

The V call is TRBV5-1, the J call TRBJ2-3, with a weak D call TRBD1 (7 bases). Per germline, CDR1 SGHRS and CDR2 YFSETQ. Trimming left V 0 bases short and J 5 bases short, with 13 bases between. The CDR3 extends over 15 amino acids. The DNA for the CDR3 is TGCGCCAGCAGCTTGGTTTCCCAGGGGGGAGATACGCAGTATTTT. It translates to CASSLVSQGGDTQYF.

This clonotype was seen more than once but under ten times. The chain carries TRBV11-2 and TRBJ1-4; TRBD1 matches at 7 bases. V lost 5 bases to trimming and J lost 8 bases; unmatched junction nucleotides: 14. Per the germline V gene, CDR1 is SGHAT and CDR2 is FQNNGV. CDR3 size: 16 residues. In DNA, the CDR3 is TGTGCCAGCAGCCCTGGGACAGCTGGGAGGGGAGAAAAACTGTTTTTT. This sequence encodes CASSPGTAGRGEKLFF.

The rearrangement links TRBV7-2 to TRBJ2-5; TRBD1 might be the D (6 bases). Germline CDR1 SGHTA, CDR2 FQGNSA. The CDR3 loop spans 16 amino acids. The V end lost 5 bases, the J end lost 5 bases, and 21 bases lay between the germline ends. The CDR3 coding sequence is TGTGCCAGCAGCCCGCCGAGGCGGGCCGACAGGGAGACCCAGTACTTC. Protein product: CASSPPRRADRETQYF.

In this sample, this clonotype turned up many times. The J gene is TRBJ2-1, the V gene TRBV4-3, with 7 nucleotides matching TRBD1. CDR3 length equals 16 residues. The V and J ends lost 4 bases and 3 bases, in that order; junction bases with no gene match: 9. The germline V gene encodes CDR1 LGHNA and CDR2 YSLEER. CDR3 coding DNA: TGCGCCAGCAGCCCGCATGGGACAGAGAACTACAATGAGCAGTTCTTC. This codes for CASSPHGTENYNEQFF.

The DNA for the CDR3 is TGTGCCAGCAGCAGACAAGCCCGGGGACAGGGAATTTGGAGGCCGAAGAAGACCCAGTACTTC. The encoded protein is CASSRQARGQGIWRPKKTQYF. The chain has TRBV21-1 and TRBJ2-5; the table's D call TRBD1 went unverified against the DNA. TRBV21-1 is a listed pseudogene. This CDR3 comprises 21 residues.

This clonotype was counted ten times or more. The chain is built from TRBV6-2 or TRBV6-3 and TRBJ2-5; D is uncertain. V lost 4 bases, J lost 5 bases, and 11 bases lay in between. The CDR3 is 13 residues long. Germline CDR1 reads MNHEY; CDR2 reads SVGEGT. The CDR3 sequence is CASSFLVGETQYF. The CDR3 DNA reads TGTGCCAGCAGTTTTCTAGTGGGCGAGACCCAGTACTTC.

This clonotype came up a few times. The rearrangement uses TRBV7-2 and TRBJ1-3, with a tentative D call TRBD1 (6 bases). Germline V gene sequence: CDR1 SGHTA, CDR2 FQGNSA. The CDR3 is 17 amino acids. Trimming stripped 5 bases from V and 1 base from J, with 18 bases between. Written as DNA, the CDR3 is TGTGCCAGCAGCCGGGGGGGCACAGGGTATTCTGGAAACACCATATATTTT. It encodes CASSRGGTGYSGNTIYF. The whole variable domain, remainder taken from reference TRBV7-2 and TRBJ1-3, is GAGVSQSPSNKVTEKGKDVELRCDPISGHTALYWYRQSLGQGLEFLIYFQGNSAPDKSGLPSDRFSAERTGGSVSTLTIQRTQQEDSAVYLCASSRGGTGYSGNTIYFGEGSWLTVV.

The chain couples TRBV6-5 to TRBJ2-7; the D is unclear. V dropped 2 bases and J dropped 4 bases, with 9 bases sitting between them. There are 13 residues in the CDR3. Germline V gives CDR1 MNHEY, CDR2 SVGAGI. The CDR3 bases are TGTGCCAGCAGTTACAGGGCATCTTACGAGCAGTACTTC. Encoded protein: CASSYRASYEQYF.

This clonotype was seen at least ten times. The gene calls are TRBV15 and TRBJ2-2; 8 bases line up with TRBD1. Trimming cost V 2 bases and J 6 bases; bases outside gene matches: 2. The CDR3 has 14 amino acids. In germline, CDR1 is LNHNV, CDR2 YYDKDF (reference sequence). CDR3 sequence: CATSRNRGSGELFF. The CDR3 region has the DNA TGTGCCACCAGCAGAAACAGGGGGTCCGGGGAGCTGTTTTTT. The full variable domain, completed using reference TRBV15 and TRBJ2-2, is DAMVIQNPRYQVTQFGKPVTLSCSQTLNHNVMYWYQQKSSQAPKLLFHYYDKDFNNEADTPDNFQSRRPNTSFCFLDIRSPGLGDTAMYLCATSRNRGSGELFFGEGSRLTVL.

This clonotype occurred a few times. V usage is TRBV27 and J usage is TRBJ1-2; D is perhaps TRBD1 (6 bases). Germline V gene sequence: CDR1 MNHEY, CDR2 SMNVEV (reference sequence). V dropped 9 bases and J dropped 3 bases, with 14 bases sitting between them. CDR3 length: 13 residues. DNA of the CDR3: TGTGCCAGTGGGACAAAACCCGACTATGGCTACACCTTC. Amino acid sequence: CASGTKPDYGYTF.

J is TRBJ2-1 and V is TRBV6-5, with 9 bases identical to TRBD2. CDR3 length equals 14 residues. From germline, CDR1 is MNHEY and CDR2 SVGAGI. The junction had 3 bases not matched to a gene; V was cut back by 4 bases and J by 5 bases. The CDR3 DNA reads as TGTGCCAGCAGTTTGCGGGGGGGGGACAATGAGCAGTTCTTC. Protein sequence: CASSLRGGDNEQFF.

There are many counts of this clonotype. The V gene is TRBV12-3 or TRBV12-4, the J gene TRBJ2-1; D is undetermined. Trimming stripped 3 bases from V and 0 bases from J, with 12 bases between. This CDR3 has 16 residues. This CDR3 is CASSFLSLSSYNEQFF. The CDR3, as DNA: TGTGCCAGCAGTTTCTTGTCCTTAAGCTCCTACAATGAGCAGTTCTTC.

J is TRBJ2-2 and V is TRBV9; D is possibly TRBD2 (6 bases). In germline, CDR1 is SGDLS, CDR2 YYNGEE. Trimming took 0 bases from V and 5 from J, leaving 11 bases between them. The CDR3 length is 15 residues. CDR3 coding DNA: TGTGCCAGCAGCGTAGGGGGGGTAAGGACCGGGGAGCTGTTTTTT. Amino acid sequence: CASSVGGVRTGELFF. The full variable domain, with the rest looked up from reference TRBV9 and TRBJ2-2, is DSGVTQTPKHLITATGQRVTLRCSPRSGDLSVYWYQQSLDQGLQFLIQYYNGEERAKGNILERFSAQQFPDLHSELNLSSLELGDSALYFCASSVGGVRTGELFFGEGSRLTVL.

The chain is built from TRBV3-1 and TRBJ2-2; 7 nucleotides align to TRBD2. J lost 0 bases, V lost 4 bases, and 5 bases had no gene match. The CDR3 length is 16 residues. Germline V gives CDR1 LGHDT, CDR2 YNNKEL (reference sequence). DNA for the CDR3: TGTGCCAGCAGCCCTCACGGGACTACGAACACCGGGGAGCTGTTTTTT. This encodes CASSPHGTTNTGELFF. The complete variable domain, with remaining parts taken from reference TRBV3-1 and TRBJ2-2, reads DTAVSQTPKYLVTQMGNDKSIKCEQNLGHDTMYWYKQDSKKFLKIMFSYNNKELIINETVPNRFSPKSPDKAHLNLHINSLELGDSAVYFCASSPHGTTNTGELFFGEGSRLTVL.

The CDR3, as DNA: TGCGCCACTCGGGACAGTAGGGATTCACCCCTCCACTTT. Its protein product is CATRDSRDSPLHF. J is TRBJ1-6 and V is TRBV5-1, with 7 positions matching TRBD1. Germline loops: CDR1 SGHRS, CDR2 YFSETQ. J was trimmed by 8 bases and V by 9 bases; bases with no gene match: 8. This CDR3 region has 13 residues.

This clonotype showed up many times. The chain uses TRBV7-9 and TRBJ1-2; TRBD1 might be the D (5 bases). Germline values: CDR1 SEHNR, CDR2 FQNEAQ (reference sequence). This CDR3 region has 14 residues. V was cut by 8 bases and J by 5 bases, with 18 bases left in between. The CDR3 DNA reads as TGTGCCAGCGATTTAGTCGGGGCCCCTTATGGCTACACCTTC. Its protein product is CASDLVGAPYGYTF.